Each of the 16 T cell receptor beta chains below was sequenced from the same sample in a study of beta chain features in type 1 diabetes. As every portion of the isolated RNA was reverse transcribed, the sequencing read expressed TCRB transcripts. Method: immunoSEQ multiplex PCR; TCRdb's copy keeps in-frame clones and lacks some. The sample includes hundreds of thousands of clones, around 65% of them seen just once. The specimen was naive CD4+ T cells from blood. Every receptor here comes from a man in his thirties or forties in good health.

The gene calls are TRBV2 and TRBJ2-5; D may be TRBD1 (6 bases). This CDR3 comprises 11 residues. Trimming pared 6 bases from V and 9 bases from J, leaving 11 bases between. Germline lookup yields CDR1 SNHLY and CDR2 FYNNEI. In DNA form, the CDR3 reads TGTGCCAGCAGAGCCGAGGGGGCCCAGTACTTC. The encoded protein is CASRAEGAQYF.

CDR3 nucleotides: TGTGCCAGCAGTGCGGTCAATGAGCAGTTCTTC. Translating gives CASSAVNEQFF. The chain is built from TRBV2 and TRBJ2-1, with no clear D. The CDR3 totals 11 residues. Germline CDR1 reads SNHLY; CDR2 reads FYNNEI. V lost 4 bases and J 6 bases, leaving 4 bases between the germline ends. Using reference TRBV2 and TRBJ2-1 for the parts outside the CDR3, the full variable domain is EPEVTQTPSHQVTQMGQEVILRCVPISNHLYFYWYRQILGQKVEFLVSFYNNEISEKSEIFDDQFSVERPDGSNFTLKIRSTKLEDSAMYFCASSAVNEQFFGPGTRLTVL.

V is TRBV7-8 and J is TRBJ2-1; TRBD2 aligns across 7 bases. The trim removed 5 bases at V and 1 base at J, leaving 8 bases unmatched. The CDR3 contains 16 residues. CDR1 is SGHVS, CDR2 FQNEAQ, per germline. CDR3 sequence: CASSILTGGSYNEQFF. In DNA, the CDR3 is TGTGCCAGCAGCATTTTGACGGGGGGTTCCTACAATGAGCAGTTCTTC.

The chain carries TRBV12-5 and TRBJ2-3, with 7 bases aligning to TRBD1. The CDR3 extends over 14 amino acids. CDR1 and CDR2 (germline): LGHNT, FRNRAP. After removal of 6 bases from V and 4 bases from J, the junction contained 7 bases not matched to a gene. CDR3 protein: CASGPGQPPDTQYF. CDR3 nucleotide sequence: TGTGCTAGTGGCCCGGGACAGCCGCCAGATACGCAGTATTTT.

CDR3 in amino acids: CASSLTGVYEQYF. CDR3 nucleotides: TGTGCCAGCAGCCTTACAGGGGTCTACGAGCAGTACTTC. This rearrangement joins TRBV13 to TRBJ2-7, with 7 bases that match TRBD1. CDR1 is PRHDT and CDR2 is FYEKMQ in the germline V gene (reference sequence). The V and J ends lost 5 bases and 3 bases, in that order; junction bases with no gene match: 4. The CDR3 is made up of 13 amino acids.

The gene calls are TRBV18 and TRBJ2-1; D is ambiguous. The CDR3 length is 14 residues. V dropped 0 bases and J dropped 4 bases, with 7 bases sitting between them. The V gene's germline CDR1 is KGHSH and CDR2 LQKENI. This chain's CDR3 is CASSPPPNYNEQFF. The CDR3 DNA follows: TGTGCCAGCTCACCACCGCCCAATTACAATGAGCAGTTCTTC.

This clone was detected a few times. The chain is built from TRBV4-2 and TRBJ1-6; D gene uncertain. Between the trimmed V and J ends, which lost 0 bases and 9 bases, there was a span of 12 bases. The CDR3 is 15 amino acids. Per germline, CDR1 LGHNA and CDR2 YNFKEQ. CDR3 protein: CASSQDGGLGSPLHF. DNA for the CDR3: TGTGCCAGCAGCCAAGACGGTGGACTAGGTTCACCCCTCCACTTT.

This clone was seen a single time. V is TRBV20-1 and J is TRBJ1-1, with D possibly being TRBD1 (6 bases). Per germline, CDR1 DFQATT and CDR2 SNEGSKA (reference sequence). V was clipped by 3 bases and J by 7 bases, with 9 bases between them. This CDR3 has 11 amino acids. The CDR3 protein is CSARGGGEAFF. The CDR3 nucleotides are TGCAGTGCTAGGGGAGGGGGTGAAGCTTTCTTT.

This clone showed up just a few times. The chain has TRBV15 and TRBJ2-3; 14 bases map to TRBD2. From germline, CDR1 is LNHNV and CDR2 YYDKDF (reference sequence). This CDR3 has 17 residues. J lost 6 bases, V lost 3 bases, and 8 bases had no gene match. The CDR3 bases are TGTGCCACCAGCAGTCCGGGACTAGCGGGAGTCTGGGATACGCAGTATTTT. Encoded protein: CATSSPGLAGVWDTQYF.

The chain links TRBV20-1 to TRBJ2-7, with D uncertain. CDR1 and CDR2 (germline): DFQATT, SNEGSKA (reference sequence). V lost 7 bases, J lost 6 bases, and 13 bases lay in between. The CDR3 is made up of 11 amino acids. CDR3 sequence reads: CSGRYSGEQYF. CDR3 nucleotides: TGCAGTGGCCGGTATTCAGGCGAGCAGTACTTC.

The chain recombines TRBV30 with TRBJ2-5; D could derive from TRBD1 or TRBD2 (5 bases each). CDR3 length equals 13 residues. Germline V gene sequence: CDR1 GTSNPN, CDR2 SVGIG (reference sequence). Trimming took 1 base from V and 4 from J, leaving 10 bases between them. CDR3 in amino acids: CAWSGPGGETQYF. The CDR3 bases are TGTGCCTGGAGTGGGCCTGGGGGAGAGACCCAGTACTTC.

The rearrangement links TRBV9 to TRBJ2-3; D perhaps matches TRBD2 (6 bases). The CDR3 is 16 amino acids. Germline lookup yields CDR1 SGDLS and CDR2 YYNGEE. Trimming removed 4 bases at V and 0 bases at J, with 15 bases between. The CDR3 bases are TGTGCCAGCAGCCCAACCGGGGACTCTAGCACAGATACGCAGTATTTT. This gives the protein CASSPTGDSSTDTQYF. The complete variable domain, with remaining parts taken from reference TRBV9 and TRBJ2-3, reads DSGVTQTPKHLITATGQRVTLRCSPRSGDLSVYWYQQSLDQGLQFLIQYYNGEERAKGNILERFSAQQFPDLHSELNLSSLELGDSALYFCASSPTGDSSTDTQYFGPGTRLTVL.

The V gene is TRBV10-3, the J gene TRBJ2-5, with TRBD1 identical over 8 bases. Per germline, CDR1 ENHRY and CDR2 SYGVKD. This CDR3 is built from 16 residues. After removal of 0 bases from V and 4 bases from J, the junction contained 7 bases not matched to a gene. The CDR3 is CAISESRGPGVETQYF. CDR3 DNA: TGTGCCATCAGTGAGTCCAGGGGGCCTGGCGTAGAGACCCAGTACTTC.

In its sample, this clone was seen once. V gene TRBV30 combines with J gene TRBJ2-1; 8 bases align to TRBD1. Trimming at V came to 0 bases and at J to 9 bases, leaving 7 bases not matched to a gene. The length of the CDR3 is 14 residues. The germline V gene encodes CDR1 GTSNPN and CDR2 SVGIG (reference sequence). CDR3 amino acids: CAWSVRTGRGEQFF. DNA for the CDR3: TGTGCCTGGAGTGTACGGACAGGGCGTGGTGAGCAGTTCTTC.

In this sample, this clone turned up a few times. Other DNA sequences in this sample translate to the same CDR3. The J gene is TRBJ2-3, the V gene TRBV29-1, with 14 positions matching TRBD2. The germline gives CDR1 SQVTM, CDR2 ANQGSEA. The CDR3 spans 15 residues. J was trimmed by 3 bases and V by 3 bases; bases with no gene match: 2. In DNA, the CDR3 is TGCAGCGTTGACGGACTAGCGGGAGGTACAGATACGCAGTATTTT. It codes for CSVDGLAGGTDTQYF.

This clone has only a few counts. V usage is TRBV6-5 and J usage is TRBJ2-1; the match to TRBD1 covers 7 bases. The CDR3 covers 12 residues. Looked up from germline, CDR1 is MNHEY and CDR2 is SVGAGI. The V segment lost 6 bases and the J segment 9 bases; nucleotides outside the gene matches: 5. The CDR3: CASSTTGFEQFF. Here the CDR3 DNA reads TGTGCCAGCAGCACGACAGGGTTTGAGCAGTTCTTC.